Listed below are T cell receptor beta chains from one sample, sequenced in a study of T cell repertoires in cytomegalovirus infection. TCRdb reanalysed the reads using MiXCR and keeps one entry per CDR3 protein. Of about 740,000 distinct CDR3 sequences detected, roughly 35% appear once; the ten largest clones hold about 2.8%. Specimen: PBMCs. These receptors originate from a human donor in good health (CMV status not recorded). Some clones in this sample may be carry-over from other donors' samples. The CDR3 runs from the conserved cysteine through the conserved F or W. Each record gives: D gene, J gene, V gene, clone size, CDR3 length, CDR3 protein, CDR3 DNA. A D gene is named only where the DNA matches it firmly. A row's size may be missing; if present it is once, few, many or a size class.

d_call: TRBD2
j_call: TRBJ2-1
v_call: TRBV2
clone_size: NA
cdr3_length: 17
cdr3_aa: CASSEVRRTSGYNEQFF
cdr3_nt: TGTGCCAGCAGTGAAGTCCGCCGTACTAGCGGATACAATGAGCAGTTCTTC

d_call: TRBD1
j_call: TRBJ2-7
v_call: TRBV20-1
clone_size: NA
cdr3_length: 14
cdr3_aa: CSAASDRESDEQYF
cdr3_nt: TGCAGTGCTGCGTCGGACAGGGAGTCTGACGAGCAGTACTTC

d_call: NA
j_call: TRBJ1-2
v_call: TRBV6-2/TRBV6-3
clone_size: NA
cdr3_length: 13
cdr3_aa: CASSYQGTSGYTF
cdr3_nt: TGTGCCAGCAGTTACCAGGGGACGTCTGGCTACACCTTC

d_call: NA
j_call: TRBJ2-7
v_call: TRBV20-1
clone_size: NA
cdr3_length: 13
cdr3_aa: CSAIGTVSYEQYF
cdr3_nt: TGCAGTGCTATAGGCACTGTCTCCTACGAGCAGTACTTC

d_call: TRBD2
j_call: TRBJ2-3
v_call: TRBV29-1
clone_size: NA
cdr3_length: 15
cdr3_aa: CSVEPGGRATDTQYF
cdr3_nt: TGCAGCGTTGAACCGGGCGGGAGGGCCACAGATACGCAGTATTTT

d_call: NA
j_call: TRBJ2-1
v_call: TRBV9
clone_size: NA
cdr3_length: 15
cdr3_aa: CASSVANSSYNEQFF
cdr3_nt: TGTGCCAGCAGCGTAGCCAATAGCTCCTACAATGAGCAGTTCTTC

d_call: NA
j_call: TRBJ2-1
v_call: TRBV11-2
clone_size: NA
cdr3_length: 15
cdr3_aa: CASSFERATYNEQFF
cdr3_nt: TGTGCCAGCAGCTTTGAACGTGCTACATACAATGAGCAGTTCTTC

d_call: NA
j_call: TRBJ1-5
v_call: TRBV7-3
clone_size: few
cdr3_length: 18
cdr3_aa: CASSPRRRRQVVDQPQHF
cdr3_nt: TGTGCCAGCAGCCCCCGCCGTCGTAGGCAGGTCGTCGATCAGCCCCAGCATTTT

d_call: TRBD2
j_call: TRBJ2-1
v_call: TRBV29-1
clone_size: few
cdr3_length: 14
cdr3_aa: CSVKSGGARNEQFF
cdr3_nt: TGCAGCGTAAAGAGCGGGGGGGCCCGGAATGAGCAGTTCTTC

d_call: NA
j_call: TRBJ1-6
v_call: TRBV18
clone_size: once
cdr3_length: 17
cdr3_aa: CASSPLRQGDYNSPLHF
cdr3_nt: TGTGCCAGCTCACCACTGCGGCAGGGTGACTATAATTCACCCCTCCACTTT

d_call: NA
j_call: TRBJ1-1
v_call: TRBV7-6
clone_size: NA
cdr3_length: 13
cdr3_aa: CASSRHLGEEAFF
cdr3_nt: TGTGCCAGCAGCCGTCATCTGGGGGAGGAAGCTTTCTTT

d_call: TRBD2
j_call: TRBJ2-1
v_call: TRBV7-6
clone_size: few
cdr3_length: 17
cdr3_aa: CASSRTSGGASYNEQFF
cdr3_nt: TGTGCTAGCAGTCGGACTAGCGGGGGGGCATCCTACAATGAGCAGTTCTTC

d_call: NA
j_call: TRBJ1-4
v_call: TRBV7-2
clone_size: few
cdr3_length: 16
cdr3_aa: CASSLLAVPTNEKLFF
cdr3_nt: TGTGCCAGCAGCTTATTGGCAGTTCCAACTAATGAAAAACTGTTTTTT

d_call: TRBD2
j_call: TRBJ2-1
v_call: TRBV7-9
clone_size: NA
cdr3_length: 16
cdr3_aa: CASSLTGLAGNNEQFF
cdr3_nt: TGTGCCAGCAGCTTGACGGGACTAGCGGGCAACAATGAGCAGTTCTTC

d_call: NA
j_call: TRBJ2-7
v_call: TRBV2
clone_size: NA
cdr3_length: 15
cdr3_aa: CASSESAGAAYEQYF
cdr3_nt: TGTGCCAGCAGTGAAAGCGCAGGGGCGGCGTACGAGCAGTACTTC

d_call: NA
j_call: TRBJ2-4
v_call: TRBV4-1
clone_size: few
cdr3_length: 15
cdr3_aa: CASSQDPVPGDIQYF
cdr3_nt: TGCGCCAGCAGCCAAGATCCTGTCCCAGGGGACATTCAGTACTTC

d_call: NA
j_call: TRBJ2-7
v_call: TRBV28
clone_size: few
cdr3_length: 15
cdr3_aa: CASSLVRTMHYEQYF
cdr3_nt: TGTGCCAGCAGTTTAGTTCGGACTATGCACTACGAGCAGTACTTC

d_call: TRBD1
j_call: TRBJ1-1
v_call: TRBV24-1
clone_size: NA
cdr3_length: 12
cdr3_aa: CATSDRTGYAFF
cdr3_nt: TGTGCCACCAGTGACCGGACAGGGTACGCTTTCTTT

d_call: NA
j_call: TRBJ1-1
v_call: TRBV19
clone_size: NA
cdr3_length: 16
cdr3_aa: CAIRAVSSWVNAEAFF
cdr3_nt: TGTGCCATTAGGGCCGTTTCGTCCTGGGTGAACGCTGAAGCTTTCTTT

d_call: TRBD1
j_call: TRBJ2-7
v_call: TRBV28
clone_size: NA
cdr3_length: 14
cdr3_aa: CATSTDRDSYEQYF
cdr3_nt: TGTGCCACCTCCACCGACAGGGACTCCTACGAGCAGTACTTC

d_call: NA
j_call: TRBJ1-2
v_call: TRBV28
clone_size: NA
cdr3_length: 14
cdr3_aa: CASTPGRPNYGYTF
cdr3_nt: TGTGCCAGCACCCCAGGGAGACCTAACTATGGCTACACCTTC

d_call: TRBD1
j_call: TRBJ1-2
v_call: TRBV6-5
clone_size: NA
cdr3_length: 13
cdr3_aa: CASSPQGLYGYTF
cdr3_nt: TGTGCCAGCAGTCCACAGGGGCTCTATGGCTACACCTTC

d_call: NA
j_call: TRBJ1-1
v_call: TRBV7-2
clone_size: many
cdr3_length: 13
cdr3_aa: CASSSYSNTEAFF
cdr3_nt: TGTGCCAGCAGCTCGTATTCAAACACTGAAGCTTTCTTT

d_call: TRBD1
j_call: TRBJ2-7
v_call: TRBV5-5
clone_size: NA
cdr3_length: 12
cdr3_aa: CARGQGYSEQYF
cdr3_nt: TGTGCCAGGGGACAGGGCTACAGCGAGCAGTACTTC

d_call: NA
j_call: TRBJ1-1
v_call: TRBV4-1
clone_size: few
cdr3_length: 13
cdr3_aa: CASSQVRGIVAFF
cdr3_nt: TGCGCCAGCAGCCAAGTAAGAGGAATTGTGGCTTTCTTT

d_call: NA
j_call: TRBJ1-5
v_call: TRBV6-5
clone_size: few
cdr3_length: 14
cdr3_aa: CASRGNRGNQPQHF
cdr3_nt: TGTGCCAGCAGGGGGAATAGGGGGAATCAGCCCCAGCATTTT

d_call: NA
j_call: TRBJ1-2
v_call: TRBV7-9
clone_size: NA
cdr3_length: 13
cdr3_aa: CASSLSPYYGYTF
cdr3_nt: TGTGCCAGCAGCTTATCTCCTTACTATGGCTACACCTTC

d_call: NA
j_call: TRBJ1-1
v_call: TRBV15
clone_size: NA
cdr3_length: 12
cdr3_aa: CSTSTVHSEAFF
cdr3_nt: TGTTCCACCAGCACGGTACACAGTGAAGCTTTCTTT

d_call: NA
j_call: TRBJ1-1
v_call: TRBV6-1
clone_size: NA
cdr3_length: 11
cdr3_aa: CASKGRQEAFF
cdr3_nt: TGTGCCAGCAAGGGGAGACAGGAAGCTTTCTTT

d_call: NA
j_call: TRBJ2-5
v_call: TRBV7-2
clone_size: NA
cdr3_length: 15
cdr3_aa: CASNPGGSPVETQYF
cdr3_nt: TGTGCCAGCAACCCCGGTGGTAGCCCCGTGGAGACCCAGTACTTC

d_call: TRBD2
j_call: TRBJ2-1
v_call: TRBV28
clone_size: few
cdr3_length: 16
cdr3_aa: CASTRISGGGRSEQFF
cdr3_nt: TGTGCCAGCACCCGGATTAGCGGGGGGGGAAGGAGTGAGCAGTTCTTC

d_call: TRBD2
j_call: TRBJ2-1
v_call: TRBV19
clone_size: NA
cdr3_length: 17
cdr3_aa: CASSIWSSGSSYNEQFF
cdr3_nt: TGTGCCAGTAGTATATGGTCTAGCGGGAGCTCCTACAATGAGCAGTTCTTC

d_call: TRBD2
j_call: TRBJ2-1
v_call: TRBV7-6
clone_size: many
cdr3_length: 17
cdr3_aa: CASSPLAASGRLSEQFF
cdr3_nt: TGTGCCAGCAGCCCTCTAGCAGCTAGCGGGAGGCTTAGTGAGCAGTTCTTC

d_call: NA
j_call: TRBJ2-5
v_call: TRBV5-1
clone_size: NA
cdr3_length: 15
cdr3_aa: CASHTTGLKQETQYF
cdr3_nt: TGCGCCAGCCACACTACAGGGCTAAAGCAAGAGACCCAGTACTTC

d_call: TRBD1
j_call: TRBJ2-2
v_call: TRBV28
clone_size: NA
cdr3_length: 14
cdr3_aa: CASSDRGDTGELFF
cdr3_nt: TGTGCCAGCAGTGACAGGGGGGACACCGGGGAGCTGTTTTTT

d_call: NA
j_call: TRBJ1-4
v_call: TRBV7-2
clone_size: many
cdr3_length: 16
cdr3_aa: CASSSSGPPTNEKLFF
cdr3_nt: TGTGCCAGCAGCTCATCGGGACCTCCAACTAATGAAAAACTGTTTTTT

d_call: NA
j_call: TRBJ1-1
v_call: TRBV7-3
clone_size: few
cdr3_length: 15
cdr3_aa: CASSLGGSVDTEAFF
cdr3_nt: TGTGCCAGCAGCTTAGGTGGGTCGGTAGACACTGAAGCTTTCTTT

d_call: NA
j_call: TRBJ2-7
v_call: TRBV27
clone_size: NA
cdr3_length: 12
cdr3_aa: CASSSLLGEQYF
cdr3_nt: TGTGCCAGCAGTTCTCTACTGGGCGAGCAGTACTTC

d_call: TRBD2
j_call: TRBJ2-5
v_call: TRBV7-2
clone_size: many
cdr3_length: 15
cdr3_aa: CASSPPETSYRAQYF
cdr3_nt: TGTGCCAGCAGCCCCCCTGAGACTAGCTACCGGGCCCAGTACTTC

d_call: TRBD1
j_call: TRBJ1-2
v_call: TRBV12-3/TRBV12-4
clone_size: NA
cdr3_length: 13
cdr3_aa: CASSLGQRHGYTF
cdr3_nt: TGTGCCAGCAGTTTGGGACAGCGCCATGGCTACACCTTC

d_call: TRBD2
j_call: TRBJ2-2
v_call: TRBV6-1
clone_size: NA
cdr3_length: 17
cdr3_aa: CASRRLAGVGNTGELFF
cdr3_nt: TGTGCCAGCAGGCGCCTAGCGGGAGTGGGTAACACCGGGGAGCTGTTTTTT